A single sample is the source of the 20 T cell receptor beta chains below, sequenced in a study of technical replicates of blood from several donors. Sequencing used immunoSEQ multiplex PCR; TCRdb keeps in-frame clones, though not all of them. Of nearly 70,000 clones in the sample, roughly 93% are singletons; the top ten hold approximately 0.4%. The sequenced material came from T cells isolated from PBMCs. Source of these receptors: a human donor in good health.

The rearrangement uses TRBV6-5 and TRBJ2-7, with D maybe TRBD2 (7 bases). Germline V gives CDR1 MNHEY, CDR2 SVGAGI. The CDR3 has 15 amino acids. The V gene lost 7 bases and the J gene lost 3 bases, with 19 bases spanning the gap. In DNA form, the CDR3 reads TGTGCCAGCACCCCGACTAGCCAGGGGCTCTACGAGCAGTACTTC. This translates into CASTPTSQGLYEQYF.

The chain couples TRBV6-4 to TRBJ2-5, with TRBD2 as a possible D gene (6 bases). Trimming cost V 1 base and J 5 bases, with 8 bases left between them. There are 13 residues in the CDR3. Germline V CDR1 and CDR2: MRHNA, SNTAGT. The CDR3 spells CASSDWSGETQYF. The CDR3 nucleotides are TGTGCCAGCAGTGACTGGAGCGGGGAGACCCAGTACTTC.

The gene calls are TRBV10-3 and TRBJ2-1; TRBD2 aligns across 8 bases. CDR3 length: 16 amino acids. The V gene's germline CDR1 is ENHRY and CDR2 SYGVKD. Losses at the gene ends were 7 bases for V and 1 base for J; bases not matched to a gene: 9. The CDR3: CAIKPAGVISYNEQFF. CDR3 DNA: TGTGCCATCAAACCAGCGGGAGTTATATCCTACAATGAGCAGTTCTTC.

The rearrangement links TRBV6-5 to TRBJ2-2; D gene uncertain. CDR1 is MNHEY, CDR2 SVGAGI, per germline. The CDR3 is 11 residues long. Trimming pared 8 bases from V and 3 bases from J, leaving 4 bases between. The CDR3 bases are TGTGCCAGCTCTGACACCGGGGAGCTGTTTTTT. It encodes CASSDTGELFF.

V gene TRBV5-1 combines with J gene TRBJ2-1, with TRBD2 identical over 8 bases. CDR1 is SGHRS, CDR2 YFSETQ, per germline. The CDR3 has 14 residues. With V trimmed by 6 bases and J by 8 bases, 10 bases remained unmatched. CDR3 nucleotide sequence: TGCGCCAGCATGAGCGGGAGATTCATGGATGAGCAGTTCTTC. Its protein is CASMSGRFMDEQFF.

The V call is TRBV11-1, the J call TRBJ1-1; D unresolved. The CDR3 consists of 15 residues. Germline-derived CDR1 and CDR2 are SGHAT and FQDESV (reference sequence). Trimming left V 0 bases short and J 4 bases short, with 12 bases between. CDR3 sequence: CASSLAKRRLTEAFF. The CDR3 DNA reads TGTGCCAGCAGCTTAGCGAAACGCAGGCTCACTGAAGCTTTCTTT.

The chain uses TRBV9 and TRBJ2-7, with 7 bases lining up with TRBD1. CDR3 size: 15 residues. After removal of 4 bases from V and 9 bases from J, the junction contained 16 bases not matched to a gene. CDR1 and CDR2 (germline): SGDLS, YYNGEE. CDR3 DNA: TGTGCCAGCAGCCCACCAGGGGGAGAGCAACTCGGGCAGTACTTC. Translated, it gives CASSPPGGEQLGQYF.

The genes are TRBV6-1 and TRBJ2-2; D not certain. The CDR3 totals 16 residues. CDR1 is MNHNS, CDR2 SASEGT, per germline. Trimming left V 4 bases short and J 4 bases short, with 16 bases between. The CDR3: CASSVGVAAITGELFF. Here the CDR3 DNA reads TGTGCCAGCAGTGTAGGTGTGGCGGCGATCACCGGGGAGCTGTTTTTT.

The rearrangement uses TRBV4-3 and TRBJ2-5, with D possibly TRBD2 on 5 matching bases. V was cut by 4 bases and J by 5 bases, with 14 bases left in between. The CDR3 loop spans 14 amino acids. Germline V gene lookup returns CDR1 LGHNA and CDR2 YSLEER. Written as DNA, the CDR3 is TGCGCCAGCAGCCGGACCCTGTCGGGGGAGACCCAGTACTTC. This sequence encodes CASSRTLSGETQYF.

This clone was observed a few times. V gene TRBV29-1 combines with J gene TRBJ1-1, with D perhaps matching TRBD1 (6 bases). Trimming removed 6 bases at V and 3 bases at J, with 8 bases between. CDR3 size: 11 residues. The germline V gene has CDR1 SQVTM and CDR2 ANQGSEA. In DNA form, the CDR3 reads TGCAGCGTCAGGGGCGACACTGAAGCTTTCTTT. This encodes CSVRGDTEAFF.

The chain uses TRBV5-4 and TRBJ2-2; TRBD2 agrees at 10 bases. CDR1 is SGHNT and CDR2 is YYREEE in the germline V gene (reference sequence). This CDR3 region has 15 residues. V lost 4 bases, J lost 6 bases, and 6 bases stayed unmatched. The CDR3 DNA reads TGTGCCAGCAGCCTGCGCCTAGCGGGAGCCGGGGAGCTGTTTTTT. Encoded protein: CASSLRLAGAGELFF.

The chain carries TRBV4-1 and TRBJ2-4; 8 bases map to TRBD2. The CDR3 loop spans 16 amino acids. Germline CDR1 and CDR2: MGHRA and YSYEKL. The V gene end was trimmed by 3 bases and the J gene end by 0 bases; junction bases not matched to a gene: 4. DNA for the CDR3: TGCGCCAGCAGCCACGGACTAGCCTTAGCCAAAAACATTCAGTACTTC. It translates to CASSHGLALAKNIQYF.

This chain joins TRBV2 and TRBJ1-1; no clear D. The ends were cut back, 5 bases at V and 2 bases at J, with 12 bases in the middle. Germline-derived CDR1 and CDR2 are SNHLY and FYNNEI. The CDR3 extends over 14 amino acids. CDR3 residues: CASSTGPGNTEAFF. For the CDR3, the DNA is TGTGCCAGCAGTACTGGACCGGGAAACACTGAAGCTTTCTTT.

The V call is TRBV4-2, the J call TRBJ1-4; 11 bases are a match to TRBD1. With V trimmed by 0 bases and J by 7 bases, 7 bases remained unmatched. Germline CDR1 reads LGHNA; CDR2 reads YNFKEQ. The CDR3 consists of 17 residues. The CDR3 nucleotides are TGTGCCAGCAGCCAAGATTCTTGGGGACAGGGGGTTGAAAAACTGTTTTTT. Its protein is CASSQDSWGQGVEKLFF.

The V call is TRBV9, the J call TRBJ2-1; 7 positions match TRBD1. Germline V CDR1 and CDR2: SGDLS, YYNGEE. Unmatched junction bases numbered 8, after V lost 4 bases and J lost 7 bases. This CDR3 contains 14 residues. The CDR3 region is CASSPVLTGNEQFF. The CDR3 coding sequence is TGTGCCAGCAGCCCCGTCCTGACAGGGAATGAGCAGTTCTTC.

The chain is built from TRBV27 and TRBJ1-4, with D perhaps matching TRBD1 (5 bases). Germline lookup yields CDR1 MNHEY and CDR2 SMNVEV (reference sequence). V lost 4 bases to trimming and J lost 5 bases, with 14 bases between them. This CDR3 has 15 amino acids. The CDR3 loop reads CASSYHRTMNEKLFF. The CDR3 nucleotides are TGTGCCAGCAGTTATCACAGGACGATGAATGAAAAACTGTTTTTT.

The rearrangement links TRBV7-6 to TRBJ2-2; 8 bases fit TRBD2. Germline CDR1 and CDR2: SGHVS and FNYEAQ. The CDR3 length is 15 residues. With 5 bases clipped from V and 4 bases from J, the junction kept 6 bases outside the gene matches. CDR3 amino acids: CASSPTGGFTGELFF. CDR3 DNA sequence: TGTGCCAGCAGCCCAACGGGGGGGTTCACCGGGGAGCTGTTTTTT.

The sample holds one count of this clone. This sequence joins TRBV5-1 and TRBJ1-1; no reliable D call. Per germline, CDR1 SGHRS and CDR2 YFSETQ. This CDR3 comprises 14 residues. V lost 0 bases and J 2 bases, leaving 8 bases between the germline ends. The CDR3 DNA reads TGCGCCAGCAGCTTGGCCTCTACTAACACTGAAGCTTTCTTT. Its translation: CASSLASTNTEAFF.

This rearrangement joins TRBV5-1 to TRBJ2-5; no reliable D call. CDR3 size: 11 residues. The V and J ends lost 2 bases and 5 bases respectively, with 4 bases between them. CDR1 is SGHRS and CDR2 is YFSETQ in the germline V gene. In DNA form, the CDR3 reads TGCGCCAGCAGCTTAGAGGAGACCCAGTACTTC. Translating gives CASSLEETQYF.

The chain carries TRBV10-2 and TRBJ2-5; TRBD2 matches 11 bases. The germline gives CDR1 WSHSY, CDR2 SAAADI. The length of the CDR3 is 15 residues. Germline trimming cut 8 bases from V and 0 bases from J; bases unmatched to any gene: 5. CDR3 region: CASRLAGMYQETQYF. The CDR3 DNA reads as TGCGCCAGCCGACTAGCGGGGATGTACCAAGAGACCCAGTACTTC.